The present T cell receptor (beta chain) was sequenced within a study of cytomegalovirus exposure and HLA in healthy donors (dated by TCRdb to the late 2010s). For the wider study: An earlier analysis of 587 of the donors reported 250 to 300 Gb of sequence data and 95 million to 120 million unique TCR beta sequences obtained from about 179 million T cells. A later genetic analysis used genome-wide SNP genotypes for about 60% of the 666 donors, treating that subset as a discovery cohort. Both class I and class II loci were covered by HLA typing, at four-digit resolution. The study was designed to test whether signatures of past pathogen exposure could be identified by cataloging public T cell receptors. An early release covering just under 650 HLA-typed donors comprised about 310 gigabases of sequencing data and around 80 million unique TCR sequences. To predict cytomegalovirus infection status, the study brought together high-throughput TCR immunosequencing, statistical association of individual TCRs with disease status, and machine learning. A separate validation cohort of approximately 120 different subjects was used in addition to the roughly 720-subject first cohort. Donor age, sex, ethnicity and CMV serostatus were compiled together with the repertoire data. A later analysis re-analyzed previously published TCR beta repertoires from approximately 670 donors and added high-resolution HLA genotyping to study TCR occurrence patterns. An earlier analysis of some 600 of the donors applied high-throughput TCR beta sequencing to assess whether each TCR beta V gene segment acted as functional or pseudogenic. Among over 350 genotyped donors of the cohort, an average of about 240,000 unique TCR beta nucleotide sequences were sequenced per donor, 15% to 20% of them non-productive. All discovery cohort repertoires had been generated using a single sequencing platform. Rather than using new phenotypic data, the later analysis identified candidate immune exposures from TCR beta sequences and from how often those sequences occurred across donors. Typing coverage differed by locus: A, B, C, DRB1 and DQB1 were typed in about 620-640 donors, DQA1 in roughly 500, DPA1 in 600 to 610, and DPB1 in just under 490. Several DR-DQ haplotypes were treated as single units for association and clustering because of strong linkage in the cohort. Of the 300 to 500 genotyped donors, 75% to 85% were placed in the genetic ancestry cluster associated with self-reported Caucasian donors. Using immunosequencing, the study profiled T cell repertoires from approximately 700 subjects and related those repertoires to cytomegalovirus serostatus. On the study overall, not on this receptor specifically: Linkage disequilibrium might explain the correlated functional status among segregating V segments, but an unknown experimental factor could not be excluded. Because some donors lacked HLA typing at each locus, the association tests relied only on the typed subset. Compared with the roughly 700-donor mean, donors in an Asian-associated ancestry cluster had fewer N-insertions in productive TCRs, according to a later genetic analysis. The study listed 164 TCR beta chains as associated with cytomegalovirus. Because counts were too low, under 20 rarely observed V segments, including chromosome 9 orphons, were left out of the earlier analysis of 587 of the donors. When HLA alleles, especially DR and DQ, strongly co-occurred, TCR associations were difficult to assign to individual alleles. In a later analysis, HLA-associated TCR beta chains showed more clonal expansion and lower generation probabilities than non-associated chains that were equally common. A cluster of highly shared sequence variants was judged likely to represent a technical artifact of the sequencing pipeline. According to a later analysis, parvovirus B19, influenza, CMV and Epstein-Barr virus appeared linked to several top co-occurrence clusters. In vitro tests confirmed that a few of the cytomegalovirus-associated TCR beta chains recognize cytomegalovirus antigens. In both the original and validation cohorts, the classifier was reported to diagnose cytomegalovirus status with high specificity and sensitivity. The presence/absence analyses assumed that sequencing depth was roughly uniform across donors, and that assumption may not be true. Across donors, most TCR sequences were observed very rarely, whereas some public TCRs were present in many individuals. In a later analysis, most CMV-associated TCR beta chains were found to appear HLA-restricted, with HLA associations seemingly driven largely by CMV exposure. An earlier analysis of 450 to 750 of the donors showed that most TCR beta V segments appeared in productive rearrangements either about 87% or about 30% of the time, which broadly matched IMGT annotations. A later analysis associated 15,000 to 20,000 TCR beta sequences with specific HLA alleles at a false discovery rate of 0.05. A later analysis found that TCR association rates varied across HLA loci, with DRB1 alleles showing the most associated TCRs and HLA-C alleles the fewest. Some IMGT-functional V segments, including TRBV6-2 and TRBV6-3, could not be told apart with the 87-base-pair reads, so those segments were excluded. A further reported finding was that TCR beta sequences accurately predicted the HLA-A and HLA-B alleles for most subjects in the first cohort. CMV serostatus was the only immune exposure information available for the cohort. An association between a missense DCLRE1C variant and V-gene and J-gene trimming of TCR beta chains was found in a later genetic analysis and replicated in an independent cohort. Only TCR beta chains were sequenced in this cohort, and the absence of alpha or paired-chain data limited detectable features. According to the authors, the approach could potentially be generalized to other disease states and immunological phenotypes.

The library came from the immunoSEQ multiplex PCR assay. For the multiplex PCR, a mixture combining 60 forward primers for TCR Vbeta segments and 13 reverse primers for TCR Jbeta segments was used. A multiplex PCR assay on genomic DNA amplified the CDR3 region of rearranged TCR beta genes. The amplified TCR beta libraries were sequenced on the Illumina HiSeq System as 87-base-pair reads. In the source study's methods: A later analysis counted some 74 million unique TCR beta chains across the 550 to 800 repertoires, and 10 million to 12 million of these chains were shared by at least two donors. To remove PCR and sequencing errors, raw reads were error-corrected and collapsed into unique sequences using a nearest-neighbor algorithm that merged closely related sequences. Alignment of CDR3 sequences to IMGT reference sequences was used to assign V, D and J gene segments. For a sequence to be retained, at least a six-nucleotide match to both a V gene segment and a J gene segment was required. Rearrangements were classified as productive when the CDR3 lacked stop codons and remained in frame with V and J, and all other rearrangements were classified as non-productive. Following IMGT convention, CDR3 was defined as the stretch from the second conserved V-encoded cysteine up to the conserved J-encoded phenylalanine. The earlier analysis of about 610 of the donors excluded sequences that lacked an unambiguous match to a single V gene segment. In an earlier analysis of several hundred of the donors, a V segment was called functional when productive rearrangements were above 56.7%, and segregating when the standard deviation between donors exceeded 5%. A statistical classification framework was built for diagnosing cytomegalovirus status from the catalog of TCR beta chain sequences. In a later analysis, V and J genes were assigned by comparing TCR nucleotide sequences against IMGT/GENE-DB human TR gene sequences. The TCRdist pipeline was used in a later analysis to assign CDR3 sequences and most-parsimonious VDJ recombination scenarios. A later analysis defined each TCR beta chain by its CDR3 amino acid sequence plus V-gene family, and excluded reads lacking a unique V-gene family. To address suspected cross-contamination and a sequencing artifact, a later analysis removed over 500 highly shared, low-generation-probability nucleotide sequences. In a later analysis, a clonal expansion index was calculated for each public chain from normalized within-repertoire ranks of inferred template counts. Generation probabilities in a later analysis came from a VDJ recombination model fitted to out-of-frame rearrangements, and those results were checked against IGoR. Hypergeometric tests were used in a later analysis to score TCR-TCR, TCR-HLA and TCR-CMV co-occurrence, with a repertoire-size bias correction applied to the TCR pairs. To estimate false discovery rates, a later analysis permuted the HLA or CMV assignments 20 times. In a later analysis, co-occurring TCRs were grouped with DBSCAN, and TCRdist sequence similarity was added when clustering was performed within HLA-allele-positive subsets. Repertoires with fewer than 30,000 or more than 120,000 public chains were left out of co-occurrence clustering, as were five repertoires with anomalous nucleotide sharing. The table was pulled from immuneACCESS by TCRdb, which kept in-frame rearrangements only. Such tables lose some clones; where checked, under half of the loss comes from unresolved V genes, and the rest has no known cause. The DNA was the basis for D and trimming; V, J and clone size are from that table. This sample holds under 120,000 clones; less than 75% were observed only once. Under 13% of the sample is held by the ten biggest clonotypes.

As to this clone: What this receptor recognizes is not known. Per-base qualities were not stored, and no clone one base away is much larger.

The cohort was made up of hundreds of healthy bone marrow donors. Cohort members were all nominally healthy when sampled, although unrecorded immune exposures were likely present. The donor was CMV seropositive and belonged to the group of 250 to 300 seropositive cohort members. A peripheral blood sample was provided by each donor, and peripheral blood mononuclear cells were used for TCR beta sequencing. Genomic DNA extraction from the blood cell samples was performed with the Qiagen DNeasy Blood Extraction Kit. V trim: 6 bases; J trim: 5 bases; unmatched bases: 4. The CDR3 numbers 16 residues from cysteine through phenylalanine. Left in the record is the CDR3 DNA by itself, 48 bases read in frame from the first base. Per the germline V gene, SNHLY is the CDR1 and FYNNEI is the CDR2.

This chain is built from TRBV2 and TRBJ2-2, and 15 junctional nucleotides match TRBD2. The sequenced sample consisted of PBMCs. The TCR was taken from a man between 40 and 49 years old in good health and CMV-seropositive. The base sequence is TGTGCCAGCAGAGGACTAGCGGGAGGGGGGACCGGGGAGCTGTTTTTT. It encodes CASRGLAGGGTGELFF.